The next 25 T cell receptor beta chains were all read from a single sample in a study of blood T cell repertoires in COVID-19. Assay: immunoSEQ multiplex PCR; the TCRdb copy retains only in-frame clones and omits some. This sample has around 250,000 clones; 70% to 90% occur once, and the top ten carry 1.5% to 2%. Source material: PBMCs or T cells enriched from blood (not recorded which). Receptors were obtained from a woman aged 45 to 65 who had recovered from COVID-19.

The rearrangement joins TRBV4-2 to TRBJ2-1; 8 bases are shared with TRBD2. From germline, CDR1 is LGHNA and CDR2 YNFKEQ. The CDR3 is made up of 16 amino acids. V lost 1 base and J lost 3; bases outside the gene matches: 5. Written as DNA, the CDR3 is TGTGCCAGCAGCCAAGGAACTAGCGGAGTCTACAATGAGCAGTTCTTC. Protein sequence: CASSQGTSGVYNEQFF.

The CDR3 region is CASSLSFGSNTEAFF. The CDR3 coding sequence is TGTGCCAGCAGCTTGAGCTTCGGGTCGAACACTGAAGCTTTCTTT. The V gene is TRBV5-4, the J gene TRBJ1-1; D unclear. Germline V CDR1 and CDR2: SGHNT, YYREEE (reference sequence). V lost 1 base, J lost 1 base, and 11 bases lay in between. The CDR3 length is 15 residues.

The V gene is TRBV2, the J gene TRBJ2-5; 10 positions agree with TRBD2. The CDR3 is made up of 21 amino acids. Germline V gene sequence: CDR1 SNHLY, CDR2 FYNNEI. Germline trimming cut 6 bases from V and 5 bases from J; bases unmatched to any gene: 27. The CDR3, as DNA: TGTGCCAGCAGCGGAGGACCCCGGAGGGCTAGCGGGAGTGGTTTAGGCGAGACCCAGTACTTC. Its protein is CASSGGPRRASGSGLGETQYF.

The CDR3 DNA is TGTGCCACCAGTGATCGAAGCCTAGCGGATACCACAGATACGCAGTATTTT. Amino acid sequence: CATSDRSLADTTDTQYF. The rearrangement uses TRBV24-1 and TRBJ2-3; TRBD2 matches at 7 bases. The CDR3 is 17 residues long. Losses at the gene ends were 3 bases for V and 2 bases for J; bases not matched to a gene: 10. The germline gives CDR1 KGHDR, CDR2 SFDVKD.

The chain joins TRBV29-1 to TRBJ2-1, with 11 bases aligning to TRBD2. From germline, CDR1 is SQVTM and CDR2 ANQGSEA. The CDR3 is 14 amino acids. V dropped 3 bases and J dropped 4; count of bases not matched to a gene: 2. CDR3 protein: CSVDASGRYNEQFF. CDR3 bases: TGCAGCGTTGATGCTAGCGGGAGGTACAATGAGCAGTTCTTC.

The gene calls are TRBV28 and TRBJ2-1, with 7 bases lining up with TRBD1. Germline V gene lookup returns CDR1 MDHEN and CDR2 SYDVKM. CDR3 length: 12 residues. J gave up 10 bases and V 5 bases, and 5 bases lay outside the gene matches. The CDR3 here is CASSPRGGEQFF. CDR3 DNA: TGTGCCAGCAGTCCCCGAGGGGGCGAGCAGTTCTTC. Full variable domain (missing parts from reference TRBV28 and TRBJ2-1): DVKVTQSSRYLVKRTGEKVFLECVQDMDHENMFWYRQDPGLGLRLIYFSYDVKMKEKGDIPEGYSVSREKKERFSLILESASTNQTSMYLCASSPRGGEQFFGPGTRLTVL.

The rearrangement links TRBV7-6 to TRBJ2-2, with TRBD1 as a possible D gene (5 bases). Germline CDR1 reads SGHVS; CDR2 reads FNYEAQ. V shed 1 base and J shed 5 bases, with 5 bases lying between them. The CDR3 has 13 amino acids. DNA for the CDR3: TGTGCCAGCAGCTTAGGACAGACCGGGGAGCTGTTTTTT. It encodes CASSLGQTGELFF. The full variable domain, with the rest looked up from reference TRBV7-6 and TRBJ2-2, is GAGVSQSPRYKVTKRGQDVALRCDPISGHVSLYWYRQALGQGPEFLTYFNYEAQQDKSGLPNDRFSAERPEGSISTLTIQRTEQRDSAMYRCASSLGQTGELFFGEGSRLTVL.

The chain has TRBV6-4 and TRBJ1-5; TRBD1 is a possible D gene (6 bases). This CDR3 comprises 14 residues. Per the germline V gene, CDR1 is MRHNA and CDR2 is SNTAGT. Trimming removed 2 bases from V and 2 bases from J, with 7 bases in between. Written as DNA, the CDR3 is TGTGCCAGCAGTGACCCAGGGGGCAATCAGCCCCAGCATTTT. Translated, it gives CASSDPGGNQPQHF.

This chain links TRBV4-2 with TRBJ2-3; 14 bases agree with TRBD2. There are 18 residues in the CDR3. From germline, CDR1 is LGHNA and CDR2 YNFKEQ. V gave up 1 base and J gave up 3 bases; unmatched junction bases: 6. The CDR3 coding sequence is TGTGCCAGCAGCCAAGGGGGGACTAGCGGGAGTAGAACAGATACGCAGTATTTT. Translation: CASSQGGTSGSRTDTQYF.

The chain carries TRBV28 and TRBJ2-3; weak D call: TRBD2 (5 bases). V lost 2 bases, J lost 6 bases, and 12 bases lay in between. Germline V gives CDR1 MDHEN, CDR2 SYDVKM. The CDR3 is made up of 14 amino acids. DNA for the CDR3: TGTGCCAGCAGTTTAGGAGGCTCCCCGGATACGCAGTATTTT. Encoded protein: CASSLGGSPDTQYF.

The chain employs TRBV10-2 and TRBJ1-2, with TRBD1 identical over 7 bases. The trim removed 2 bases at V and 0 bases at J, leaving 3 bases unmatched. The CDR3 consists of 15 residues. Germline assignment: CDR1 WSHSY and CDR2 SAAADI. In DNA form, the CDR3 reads TGCGCCAGCAGTGAGACAGGGGTAGCTAACTATGGCTACACCTTC. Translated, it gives CASSETGVANYGYTF.

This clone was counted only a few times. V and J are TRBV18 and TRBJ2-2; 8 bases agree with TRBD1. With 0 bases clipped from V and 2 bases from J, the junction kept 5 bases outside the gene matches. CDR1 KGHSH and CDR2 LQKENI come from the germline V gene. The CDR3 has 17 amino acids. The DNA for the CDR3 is TGTGCCAGCTCACCACCCGACAGGGGCGTTAACACCGGGGAGCTGTTTTTT. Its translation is CASSPPDRGVNTGELFF.

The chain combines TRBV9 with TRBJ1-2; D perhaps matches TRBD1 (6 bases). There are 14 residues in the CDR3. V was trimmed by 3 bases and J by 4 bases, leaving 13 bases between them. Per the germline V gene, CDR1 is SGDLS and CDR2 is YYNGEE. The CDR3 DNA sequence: TGTGCCAGCAGCGCTTCAGGGGCTCCCTATGGCTACACCTTC. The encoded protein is CASSASGAPYGYTF. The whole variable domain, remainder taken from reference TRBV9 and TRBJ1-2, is DSGVTQTPKHLITATGQRVTLRCSPRSGDLSVYWYQQSLDQGLQFLIQYYNGEERAKGNILERFSAQQFPDLHSELNLSSLELGDSALYFCASSASGAPYGYTFGSGTRLTVV.

The CDR3 reads CAISKGPSYEQYF. CDR3 coding DNA: TGTGCCATCAGCAAGGGGCCTTCCTACGAGCAGTACTTC. This chain connects TRBV10-3 to TRBJ2-7, with D maybe TRBD1 (5 bases). The CDR3 extends over 13 amino acids. The ends were cut back, 6 bases at V and 1 base at J, with 10 bases in the middle. Germline CDR1 and CDR2: ENHRY and SYGVKD.

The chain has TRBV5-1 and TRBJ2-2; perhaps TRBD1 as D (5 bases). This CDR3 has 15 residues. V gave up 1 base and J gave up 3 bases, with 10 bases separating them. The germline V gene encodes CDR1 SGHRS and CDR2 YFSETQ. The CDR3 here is CASSLLQGDTGELFF. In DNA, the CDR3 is TGCGCCAGCAGCTTGTTACAAGGGGACACCGGGGAGCTGTTTTTT.

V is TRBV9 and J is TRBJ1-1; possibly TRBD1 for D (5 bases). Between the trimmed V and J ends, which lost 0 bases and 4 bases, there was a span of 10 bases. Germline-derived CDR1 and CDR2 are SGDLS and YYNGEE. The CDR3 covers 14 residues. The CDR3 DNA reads TGTGCCAGCAGCGTAGGCGGCAGGGTCACTGAAGCTTTCTTT. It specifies CASSVGGRVTEAFF.

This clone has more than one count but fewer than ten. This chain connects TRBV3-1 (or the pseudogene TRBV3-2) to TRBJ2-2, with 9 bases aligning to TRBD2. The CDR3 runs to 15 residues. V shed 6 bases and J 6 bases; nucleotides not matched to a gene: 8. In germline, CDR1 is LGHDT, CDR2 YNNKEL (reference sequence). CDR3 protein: CASRTGSGSPGELFF. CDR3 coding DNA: TGTGCCAGCAGAACAGGTAGCGGGAGCCCCGGGGAGCTGTTTTTT.

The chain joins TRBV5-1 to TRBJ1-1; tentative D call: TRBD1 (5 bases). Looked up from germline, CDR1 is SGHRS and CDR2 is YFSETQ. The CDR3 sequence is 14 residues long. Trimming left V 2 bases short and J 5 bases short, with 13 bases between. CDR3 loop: CASSLRGGRTEAFF. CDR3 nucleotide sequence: TGCGCCAGCAGCTTAAGGGGTGGTCGGACTGAAGCTTTCTTT.

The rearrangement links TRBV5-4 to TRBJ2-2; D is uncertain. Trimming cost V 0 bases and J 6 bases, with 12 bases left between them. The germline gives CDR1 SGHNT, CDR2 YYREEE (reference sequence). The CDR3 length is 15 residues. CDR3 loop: CASSLAVTGSGELFF. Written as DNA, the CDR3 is TGTGCCAGCAGCTTGGCCGTTACCGGGTCCGGGGAGCTGTTTTTT.

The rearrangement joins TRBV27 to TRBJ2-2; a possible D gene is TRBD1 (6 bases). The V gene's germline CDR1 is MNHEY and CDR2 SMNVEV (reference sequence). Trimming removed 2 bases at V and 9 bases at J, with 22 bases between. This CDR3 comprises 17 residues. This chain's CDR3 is CASSLKSPGAVYRELFF. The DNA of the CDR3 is TGTGCCAGCAGTTTAAAATCCCCAGGGGCAGTGTATCGGGAGCTGTTTTTT.

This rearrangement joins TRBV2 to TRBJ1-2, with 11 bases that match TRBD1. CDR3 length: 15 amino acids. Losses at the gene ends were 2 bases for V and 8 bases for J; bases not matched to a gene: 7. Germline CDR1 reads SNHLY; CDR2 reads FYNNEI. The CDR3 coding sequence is TGTGCCAGCAGTGAACGGACAGGGGGCAGTCGGGGCTACACCTTC. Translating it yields CASSERTGGSRGYTF.

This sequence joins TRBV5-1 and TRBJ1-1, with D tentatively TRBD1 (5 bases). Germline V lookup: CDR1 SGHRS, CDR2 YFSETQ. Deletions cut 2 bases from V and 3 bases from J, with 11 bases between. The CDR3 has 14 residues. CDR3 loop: CASSFGAQHTEAFF. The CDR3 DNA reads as TGCGCCAGCAGCTTTGGGGCCCAGCACACTGAAGCTTTCTTT.

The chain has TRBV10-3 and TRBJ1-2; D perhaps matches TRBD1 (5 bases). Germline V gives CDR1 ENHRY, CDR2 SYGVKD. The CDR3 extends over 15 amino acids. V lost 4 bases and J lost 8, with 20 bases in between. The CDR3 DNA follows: TGTGCCATCAGTGTTGGGGACTTAAATGCGGACGGCTACACCTTC. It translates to CAISVGDLNADGYTF.

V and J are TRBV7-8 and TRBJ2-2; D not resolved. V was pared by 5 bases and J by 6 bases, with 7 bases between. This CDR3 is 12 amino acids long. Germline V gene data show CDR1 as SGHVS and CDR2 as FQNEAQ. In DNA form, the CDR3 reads TGTGCCAGCAGCCCCGAGCCCGGGGAGCTGTTTTTT. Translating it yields CASSPEPGELFF.

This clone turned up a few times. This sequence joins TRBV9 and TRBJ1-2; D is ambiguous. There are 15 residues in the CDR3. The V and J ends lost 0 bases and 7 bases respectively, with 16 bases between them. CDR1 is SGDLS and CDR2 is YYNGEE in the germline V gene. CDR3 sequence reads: CASSVGGPMEGGYTF. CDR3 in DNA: TGTGCCAGCAGCGTAGGAGGTCCAATGGAGGGTGGCTACACCTTC. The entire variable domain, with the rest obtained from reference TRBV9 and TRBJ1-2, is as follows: DSGVTQTPKHLITATGQRVTLRCSPRSGDLSVYWYQQSLDQGLQFLIQYYNGEERAKGNILERFSAQQFPDLHSELNLSSLELGDSALYFCASSVGGPMEGGYTFGSGTRLTVV.